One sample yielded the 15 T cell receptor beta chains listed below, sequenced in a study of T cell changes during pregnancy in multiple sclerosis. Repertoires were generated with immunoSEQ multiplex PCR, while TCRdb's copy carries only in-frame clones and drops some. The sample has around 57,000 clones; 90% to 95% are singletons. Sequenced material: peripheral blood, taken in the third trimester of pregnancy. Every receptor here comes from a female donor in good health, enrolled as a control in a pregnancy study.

The CDR3 DNA follows: TGTGCCAGCAGTGGCCTGACTAGCGGACAAGAGACCCAGTACTTC. It encodes CASSGLTSGQETQYF. The V call is TRBV6-1, the J call TRBJ2-5, with TRBD2 matching over 9 bases. Germline lookup yields CDR1 MNHNS and CDR2 SASEGT. With V trimmed by 4 bases and J by 2 bases, 5 bases remained unmatched. The CDR3 consists of 15 residues.

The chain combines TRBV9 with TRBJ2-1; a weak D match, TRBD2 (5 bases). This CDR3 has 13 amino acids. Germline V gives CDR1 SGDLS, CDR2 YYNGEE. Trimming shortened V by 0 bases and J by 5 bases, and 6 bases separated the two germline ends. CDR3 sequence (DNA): TGTGCCAGCAGCGTAGCCGGGAACAATGAGCAGTTCTTC. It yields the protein CASSVAGNNEQFF.

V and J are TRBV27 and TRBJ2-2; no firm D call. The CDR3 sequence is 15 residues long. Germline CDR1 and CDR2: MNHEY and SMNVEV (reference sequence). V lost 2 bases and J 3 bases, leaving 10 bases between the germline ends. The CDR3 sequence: CASSLIRDYTGELFF. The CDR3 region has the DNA TGTGCCAGCAGTTTAATAAGAGATTACACCGGGGAGCTGTTTTTT.

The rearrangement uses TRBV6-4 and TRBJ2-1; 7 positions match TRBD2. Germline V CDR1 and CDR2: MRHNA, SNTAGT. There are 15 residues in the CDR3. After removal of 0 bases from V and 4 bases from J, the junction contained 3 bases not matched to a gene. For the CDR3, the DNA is TGTGCCAGCAGTGACTCATGGGAGGGGTACAATGAGCAGTTCTTC. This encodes CASSDSWEGYNEQFF.

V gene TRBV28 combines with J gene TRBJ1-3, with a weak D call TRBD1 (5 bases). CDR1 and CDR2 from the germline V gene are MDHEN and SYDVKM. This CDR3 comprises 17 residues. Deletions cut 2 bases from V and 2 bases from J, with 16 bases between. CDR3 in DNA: TGTGCCAGCAGTTTAGCGGGGAGAGGGGTGGCTGGAAACACCATATATTTT. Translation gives CASSLAGRGVAGNTIYF.

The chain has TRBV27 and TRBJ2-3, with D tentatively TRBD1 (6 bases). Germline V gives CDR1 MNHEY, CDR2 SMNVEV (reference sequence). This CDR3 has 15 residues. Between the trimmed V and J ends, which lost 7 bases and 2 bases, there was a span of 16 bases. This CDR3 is CASTQQQGFTDTQYF. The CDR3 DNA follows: TGTGCCAGCACCCAACAACAGGGATTCACAGATACGCAGTATTTT.

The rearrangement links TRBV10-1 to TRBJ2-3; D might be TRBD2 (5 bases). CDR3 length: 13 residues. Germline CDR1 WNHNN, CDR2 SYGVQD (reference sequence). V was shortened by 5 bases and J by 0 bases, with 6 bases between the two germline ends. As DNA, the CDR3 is TGCGCCAGCAGTAGGGAGAGCACAGATACGCAGTATTTT. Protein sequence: CASSRESTDTQYF.

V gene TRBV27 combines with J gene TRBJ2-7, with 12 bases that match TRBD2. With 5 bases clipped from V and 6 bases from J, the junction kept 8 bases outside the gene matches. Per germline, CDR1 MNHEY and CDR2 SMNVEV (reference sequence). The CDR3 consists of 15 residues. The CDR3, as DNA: TGTGCCAGCAGTACCCTAGCGGGAGGGCCGGCCGAGCAGTACTTC. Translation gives CASSTLAGGPAEQYF.

For the CDR3, the DNA is TGTGCCAGCAGTGAATGGCCAGGTACCAACTATGGCTACACCTTC. Translation gives CASSEWPGTNYGYTF. The V call is TRBV6-1, the J call TRBJ1-2; D gene uncertain. Germline assignment: CDR1 MNHNS and CDR2 SASEGT. The CDR3 extends over 15 amino acids. Between the trimmed V and J ends, which lost 2 bases and 2 bases, there was a span of 12 bases.

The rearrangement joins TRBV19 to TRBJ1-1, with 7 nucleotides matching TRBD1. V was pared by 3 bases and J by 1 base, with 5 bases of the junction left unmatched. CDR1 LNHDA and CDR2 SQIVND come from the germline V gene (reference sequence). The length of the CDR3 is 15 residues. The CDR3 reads CASSIDRASNTEAFF. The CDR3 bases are TGTGCCAGTAGTATTGACAGGGCTTCGAACACTGAAGCTTTCTTT.

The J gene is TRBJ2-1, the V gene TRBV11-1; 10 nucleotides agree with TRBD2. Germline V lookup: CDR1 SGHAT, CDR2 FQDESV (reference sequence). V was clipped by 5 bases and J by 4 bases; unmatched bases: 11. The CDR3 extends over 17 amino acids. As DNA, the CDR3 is TGTGCCAGCAGCCGAAATGGACTAGCGGACGGATACAATGAGCAGTTCTTC. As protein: CASSRNGLADGYNEQFF.

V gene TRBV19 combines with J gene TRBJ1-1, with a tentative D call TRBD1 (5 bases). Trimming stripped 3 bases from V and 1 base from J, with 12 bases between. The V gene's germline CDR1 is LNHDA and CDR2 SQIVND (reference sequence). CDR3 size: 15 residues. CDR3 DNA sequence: TGTGCCAGTAGTATCTTGGGGGGACGGAACACTGAAGCTTTCTTT. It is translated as CASSILGGRNTEAFF.

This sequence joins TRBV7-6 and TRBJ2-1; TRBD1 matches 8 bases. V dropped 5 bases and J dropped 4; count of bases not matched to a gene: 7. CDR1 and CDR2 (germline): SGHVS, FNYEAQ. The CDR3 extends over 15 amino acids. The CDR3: CASSLRQGLYNEQFF. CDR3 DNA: TGTGCCAGCAGCCTTAGACAGGGGTTATACAATGAGCAGTTCTTC.

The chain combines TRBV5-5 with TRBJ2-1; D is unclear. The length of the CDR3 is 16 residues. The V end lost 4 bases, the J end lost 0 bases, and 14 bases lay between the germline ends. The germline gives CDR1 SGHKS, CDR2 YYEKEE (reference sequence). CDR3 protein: CASSETAPLSYNEQFF. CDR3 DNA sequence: TGTGCCAGCAGCGAGACTGCTCCCCTCTCCTACAATGAGCAGTTCTTC. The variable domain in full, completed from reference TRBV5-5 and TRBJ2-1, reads DAGVTQSPTHLIKTRGQQVTLRCSPISGHKSVSWYQQVLGQGPQFIFQYYEKEERGRGNFPDRFSARQFPNYSSELNVNALLLGDSALYLCASSETAPLSYNEQFFGPGTRLTVL.

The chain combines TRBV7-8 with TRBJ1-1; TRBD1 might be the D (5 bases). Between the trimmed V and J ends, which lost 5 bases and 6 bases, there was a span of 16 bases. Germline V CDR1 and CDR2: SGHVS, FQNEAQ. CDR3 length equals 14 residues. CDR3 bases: TGTGCCAGCAGCACCGACAGAACGTCCTCTGAAGCTTTCTTT. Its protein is CASSTDRTSSEAFF.